The 5 T cell receptor beta chains below all came from one sample that was sequenced in a study of blood T cell repertoires in COVID-19. Only in-frame clones appear in the TCRdb table, and some are missing; sequencing was by immunoSEQ multiplex PCR. The table records over 300,000 clones, around 87% of them present only once. The sequenced sample was peripheral blood. These receptors were obtained from a man aged 18 to 30 with active or convalescent COVID-19.

V is TRBV5-1 and J is TRBJ2-1; D gene unclear. Germline V gene sequence: CDR1 SGHRS, CDR2 YFSETQ. V dropped 2 bases and J dropped 7 bases, with 13 bases sitting between them. The length of the CDR3 is 14 residues. The CDR3 protein is CASSFSGTRNEQFF. The CDR3 DNA reads as TGCGCCAGCAGCTTTAGTGGTACTCGGAATGAGCAGTTCTTC.

The V call is TRBV18, the J call TRBJ1-3; 7 bases align to TRBD1. The CDR3 loop spans 15 amino acids. Germline V lookup: CDR1 KGHSH, CDR2 LQKENI. The V segment lost 2 bases and the J segment 3 bases; nucleotides outside the gene matches: 4. Here the CDR3 reads CASSPLGDSGNTIYF. CDR3 bases: TGTGCCAGCTCACCATTGGGGGACAGTGGAAACACCATATATTTT.

The chain is built from TRBV10-3 and TRBJ2-1; D unclear. CDR3 length: 17 amino acids. The germline V and J ends were trimmed by 2 bases and 0 bases, with 14 bases remaining between them. Germline CDR1 and CDR2: ENHRY and SYGVKD. The CDR3 coding sequence is TGTGCCATCAGTGAGCCCGGTGACTTTAGCTCCTACAATGAGCAGTTCTTC. Translation gives CAISEPGDFSSYNEQFF.

This CDR3 reads CASRTAGTSLKNEQFF. In DNA form, the CDR3 reads TGTGCCAGCAGAACGGCCGGGACTAGCTTAAAAAATGAGCAGTTCTTC. The rearrangement joins TRBV28 to TRBJ2-1; 9 bases align to TRBD2. Trimming took 6 bases from V and 7 from J; bases not matched to a gene: 13. In germline, CDR1 is MDHEN, CDR2 SYDVKM. The CDR3 consists of 16 residues.

The chain couples TRBV9 to TRBJ2-1, with TRBD2 matching 13 bases. Trimming removed 4 bases from V and 8 bases from J; junction bases left unmatched: 6. The CDR3 sequence is 15 residues long. Germline CDR1 is SGDLS and CDR2 is YYNGEE. In DNA, the CDR3 is TGTGCCAGCAGCACCCGGACTAGCGGGAGCTATGAGCAGTTCTTC. Translating it yields CASSTRTSGSYEQFF.